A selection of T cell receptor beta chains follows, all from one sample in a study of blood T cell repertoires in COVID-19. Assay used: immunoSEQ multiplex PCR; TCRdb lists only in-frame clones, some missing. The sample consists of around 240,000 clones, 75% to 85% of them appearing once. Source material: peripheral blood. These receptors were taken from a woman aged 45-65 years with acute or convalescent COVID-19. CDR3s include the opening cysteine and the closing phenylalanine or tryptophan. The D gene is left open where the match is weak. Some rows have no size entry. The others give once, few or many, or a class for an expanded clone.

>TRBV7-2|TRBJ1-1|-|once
CASSAMIEAFF
TGTGCCAGCAGCGCTATGATTGAAGCTTTCTTT
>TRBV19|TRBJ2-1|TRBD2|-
CASSQLAGAKFF
TGTGCCAGTAGTCAACTAGCGGGAGCTAAGTTCTTC
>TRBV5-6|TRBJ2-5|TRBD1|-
CASSLTGGAETQYF
TGTGCCAGCAGCCTTACAGGGGGCGCGGAGACCCAGTACTTC
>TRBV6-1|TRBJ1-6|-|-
CASSDGGSPGRFNSPLHF
TGTGCCAGCAGTGATGGAGGGTCCCCGGGACGGTTTAATTCACCCCTCCACTTT
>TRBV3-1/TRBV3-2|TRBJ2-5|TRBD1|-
CASSQERQGATQYF
TGTGCCAGCAGCCAAGAGAGACAGGGGGCAACCCAGTACTTC
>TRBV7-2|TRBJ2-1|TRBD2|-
CASSSSGNYNEQFF
TGTGCCAGCAGCAGTAGCGGGAATTACAATGAGCAGTTCTTC
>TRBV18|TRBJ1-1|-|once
CASSPFSAGMNTEAFF
TGTGCCAGCTCACCATTTTCAGCAGGCATGAACACTGAAGCTTTCTTT
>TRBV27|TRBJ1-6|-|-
CASSFGQGYSPLHF
TGTGCCAGCAGTTTCGGGCAGGGATATTCACCCCTCCACTTT
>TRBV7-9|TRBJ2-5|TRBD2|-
CASSTKKRTSGRSETQYF
TGTGCCAGCAGCACGAAGAAAAGGACTAGCGGGAGATCGGAGACCCAGTACTTC
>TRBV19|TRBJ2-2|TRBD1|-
CASSMGQVLNTGELFF
TGTGCCAGTAGTATGGGACAGGTCCTCAACACCGGGGAGCTGTTTTTT
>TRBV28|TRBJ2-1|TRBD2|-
CASFFLVGGVGGTYNEQFF
TGTGCCAGCTTTTTTTTGGTGGGGGGGGTGGGGGGGACTTACAATGAGCAGTTCTTC
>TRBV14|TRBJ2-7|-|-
CASSPPTYRGGEQYF
TGTGCCAGCAGCCCCCCGACCTACAGGGGGGGCGAGCAGTACTTC
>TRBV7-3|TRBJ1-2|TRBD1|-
CASSWAGTAYGYTF
TGTGCCAGCAGCTGGGCTGGGACAGCCTATGGCTACACCTTC
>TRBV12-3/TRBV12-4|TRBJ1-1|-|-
CASSSDSNTEAFF
TGTGCCAGCAGTTCCGACTCGAACACTGAAGCTTTCTTT
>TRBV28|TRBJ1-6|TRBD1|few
CASSFRVGQNSPLHF
TGTGCCAGCAGTTTTAGGGTGGGACAGAATTCACCCCTCCACTTT
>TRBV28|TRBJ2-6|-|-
CASSSDGSSGANVLTF
TGTGCCAGCAGCTCGGACGGGAGCTCTGGGGCCAACGTCCTGACTTTC
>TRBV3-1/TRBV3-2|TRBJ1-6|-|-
CASSPGQSNSPLHF
TGTGCCAGCAGTCCCGGACAGAGTAATTCACCCCTCCACTTT